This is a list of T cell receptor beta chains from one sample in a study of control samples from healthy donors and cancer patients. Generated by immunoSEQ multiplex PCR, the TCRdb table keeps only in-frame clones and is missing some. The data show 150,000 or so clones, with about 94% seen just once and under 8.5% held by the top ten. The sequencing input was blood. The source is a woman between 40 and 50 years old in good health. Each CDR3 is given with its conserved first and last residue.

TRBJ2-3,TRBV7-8,CASSAQGSDTQYF
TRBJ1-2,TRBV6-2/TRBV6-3,CASSPQTGAVLGYTF
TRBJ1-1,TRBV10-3,CAISEDRASTEAFF
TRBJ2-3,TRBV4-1,CASSQGGRPDTQYF
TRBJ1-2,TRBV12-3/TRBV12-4,CASSLTGNYGYTF
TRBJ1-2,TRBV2,CASRMDGTGGYTF
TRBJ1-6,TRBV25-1,CASSRGSGSPLHF
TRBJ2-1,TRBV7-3,CASSPYGGALYNEQFF
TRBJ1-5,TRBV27,CASSPTGVRQPQHF
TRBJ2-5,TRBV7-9,CASSIARAAGGETQYF
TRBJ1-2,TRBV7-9,CASSLSSYGYTF
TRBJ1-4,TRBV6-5,CASSYSWGEKLFF
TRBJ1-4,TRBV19,CASSIAAGGGEKLFF
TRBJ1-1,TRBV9,CASSVTGGVAEAFF
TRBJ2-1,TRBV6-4,CASSPDRGLYNEQFF
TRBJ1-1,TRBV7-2,CASSLRSSEAFF
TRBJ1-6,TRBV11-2,CASSAATGDFNSPLHF
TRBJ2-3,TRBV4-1,CASSQVGGRGTDTQYF
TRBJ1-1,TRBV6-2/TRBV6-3,CASSYSSEAFF
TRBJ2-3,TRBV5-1,CASRNSPLVPSTDTQYF
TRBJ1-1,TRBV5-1,CASSLFGTGNTEAFF
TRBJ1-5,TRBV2,CASSESGPGPQHF
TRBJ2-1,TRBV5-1,CASNSIGRNEQFF
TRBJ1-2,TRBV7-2,CASSLTDYGYTF
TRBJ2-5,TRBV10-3,CAISEFKDSETQYF
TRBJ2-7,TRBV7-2,CASSLARGSEQYF
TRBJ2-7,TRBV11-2,CASSASGYSSYEQYF
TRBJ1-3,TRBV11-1,CASRDAGSGNTIYF
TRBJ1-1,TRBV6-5,CASSDTDRMNTEAFF
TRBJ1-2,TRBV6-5,CASRPNTGCGYTF
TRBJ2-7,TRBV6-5,CASKSGQTYEQYF
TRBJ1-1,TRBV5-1,CASAHRQGPMNTEAFF
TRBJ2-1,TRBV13,CASSGTRDNEQFF
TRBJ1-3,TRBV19,CASRPSSGNTIYF
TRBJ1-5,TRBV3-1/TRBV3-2,CASSLSEVAGPQHF
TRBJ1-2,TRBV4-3,CASSQDLLTNYGYTF
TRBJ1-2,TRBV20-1,CSASLRAITADGYTF
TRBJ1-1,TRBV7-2,CASSFSANTEAFF
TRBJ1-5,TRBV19,CASTPGGTGGIQPQHF
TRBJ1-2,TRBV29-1,CSVWSVAGYTF
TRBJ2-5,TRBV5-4,CASSLGQGMRETQYF
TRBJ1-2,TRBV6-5,CASSYFGDSNYGYTF
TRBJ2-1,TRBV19,CASSYHRSSYNEQFF
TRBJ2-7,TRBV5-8,CASSSVLGEQYF
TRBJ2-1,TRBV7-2,CASSALAGGYNEQFF
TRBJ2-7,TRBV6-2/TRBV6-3,CASSYDFSTSGYYEQYF
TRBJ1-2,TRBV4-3,CASSQYGRGGGYTF
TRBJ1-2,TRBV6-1,CASSEDRGYGYTF
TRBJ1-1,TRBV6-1,CASSDPDRTMVHEAFF
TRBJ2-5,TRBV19,CASSIRWQGPLQETQYF
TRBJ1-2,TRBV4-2,CASSQSGQMGPSYWDGYTF
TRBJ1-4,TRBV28,CASSSRTGSINEKLFF
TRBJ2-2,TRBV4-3,CASTWTSNTGELFF